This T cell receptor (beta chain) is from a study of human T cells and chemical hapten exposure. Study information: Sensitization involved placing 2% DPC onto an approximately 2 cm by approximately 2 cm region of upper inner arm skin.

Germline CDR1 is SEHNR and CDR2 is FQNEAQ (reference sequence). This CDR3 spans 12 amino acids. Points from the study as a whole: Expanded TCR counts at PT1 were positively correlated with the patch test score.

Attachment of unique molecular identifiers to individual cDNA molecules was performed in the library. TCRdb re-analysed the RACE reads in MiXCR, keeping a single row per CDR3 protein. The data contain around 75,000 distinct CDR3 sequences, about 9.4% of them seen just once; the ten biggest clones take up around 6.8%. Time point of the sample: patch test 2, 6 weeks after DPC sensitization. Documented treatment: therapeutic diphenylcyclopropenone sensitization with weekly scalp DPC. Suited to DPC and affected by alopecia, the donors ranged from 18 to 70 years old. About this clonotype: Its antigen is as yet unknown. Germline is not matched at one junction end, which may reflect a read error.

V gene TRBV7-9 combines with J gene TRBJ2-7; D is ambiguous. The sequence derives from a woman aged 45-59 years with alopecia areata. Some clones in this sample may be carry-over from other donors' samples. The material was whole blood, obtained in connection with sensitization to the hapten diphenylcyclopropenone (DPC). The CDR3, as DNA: TGTGCCAGCGGCTTCGCCTCCTACGAGCAGTACTTC. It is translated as CASGFASYEQYF.